A selection of T cell receptor beta chains follows, all from one sample in a study of cytotoxic CD8 clonotypes in ibrutinib-treated CLL. Some clones are missing from TCRdb's copy, which holds only in-frame ones; the method was immunoSEQ multiplex PCR. The sample has 300,000 to 350,000 clones, around four fifths seen once. The source was PBMCs, collected before ibrutinib treatment. The receptors stem from a human donor with chronic lymphocytic leukemia. Both conserved end residues are part of each CDR3. Each record gives: clone size, J gene, V gene, CDR3 length, D gene, CDR3 DNA, CDR3 protein. A D gene is named only where the DNA matches it firmly. Where a row states a size, it is once, few, many or the class of an expanded clone; other rows omit it.

- TRBJ2-1 TRBV11-2 18 - TGTGCCAGCAGCTTAGATAGTGGGTGGCGAACCCTCTACAATGAGCAGTTCTTC CASSLDSGWRTLYNEQFF
- TRBJ2-3 TRBV5-1 13 - TGCGCCAGCAGCTCCCCTAGCACAGATACGCAGTATTTT CASSSPSTDTQYF
- TRBJ2-7 TRBV6-1 15 TRBD1 TGTGCCAGCACCCGGTCCGGGACAGAGGCCTACGAGCAGTACTTC CASTRSGTEAYEQYF
- TRBJ2-1 TRBV18 14 TRBD2 TGTGCCAGCTCGTCTAGCGGGAGGGCATGGGAGCAGTTCTTC CASSSSGRAWEQFF
- TRBJ2-1 TRBV19 14 - TGTGCCAGTAGTAGGGGAGGTCTTGGCAATGAGCAGTTCTTC CASSRGGLGNEQFF
- TRBJ2-7 TRBV11-2 14 TRBD1 TGTGCCAGCAGCGGCACCGGGACAGCCTACGAGCAGTACTTC CASSGTGTAYEQYF
once TRBJ2-1 TRBV7-6 16 - TGTGCCAGCAGCTTAGGAACGGGCACTGGACACAATGAGCAGTTCTTC CASSLGTGTGHNEQFF
few TRBJ2-5 TRBV29-1 12 - TGCAGCGTTGAAGACTACCCACGGACCCAGTACTTC CSVEDYPRTQYF
few TRBJ2-7 TRBV7-2 14 - TGTGCCAGCAGCTTAAACCGACAGGCCTACGAGCAGTACTTC CASSLNRQAYEQYF
- TRBJ2-7 TRBV18 13 - TGTGCCAGCTCACCGAGGAGCTCCTACGAGCAGTACTTC CASSPRSSYEQYF
- TRBJ2-5 TRBV6-5 12 - TGTGCCAGCAGCAGGGTCTCGAAGACCCAGTACTTC CASSRVSKTQYF
- TRBJ2-3 TRBV19 18 TRBD2 TGTGCCAGTAGTACGGGACTAGCGGGAGTAGTTGTGGCAGATACGCAGTATTTT CASSTGLAGVVVADTQYF
- TRBJ2-7 TRBV18 14 TRBD1 TGTGCCAGCTCGGCCGGGACAGGGAGGCGAGAGCAGTACTTC CASSAGTGRREQYF
- TRBJ2-7 TRBV9 13 - TGTGCCAGCAGAGGGGAGACCTCCTACGAGCAGTACTTC CASRGETSYEQYF
- TRBJ2-3 TRBV5-4 15 TRBD2 TGTGCCAGCAGCCGCGGGACTAGCGGTAAAGATACGCAGTATTTT CASSRGTSGKDTQYF
- TRBJ2-2 TRBV4-3 16 TRBD2 TGCGCCAGCAGCCAAGGTGCTAGCGGGAACACCGGGGAGCTGTTTTTT CASSQGASGNTGELFF
few TRBJ1-2 TRBV7-6 16 TRBD1 TGTGCCAGCAGCTTAGGAGGCTCAGGGGGGGACGATGGCTACACCTTC CASSLGGSGGDDGYTF
- TRBJ1-5 TRBV2 14 TRBD1 TGTGCCAGCAATGGACAGGGTCCCTTCCAGCCCCAGCATTTT CASNGQGPFQPQHF
few TRBJ1-2 TRBV7-9 16 - TGTGCCAGCAGCTTAGCAAATATCCACCTAACTATGGCTGGCAGCTTC CASSLANIHLTMAGSF
- TRBJ2-7 TRBV10-3 12 - TGTGCCATCAGTGCGAATATCTACGAGCAGTACTTC CAISANIYEQYF
- TRBJ2-2 TRBV7-3 16 - TGTGCCAGCAGCCCCGGAGGGATAAGGGGGGCCGGGGAGCTGTTTTTT CASSPGGIRGAGELFF
once TRBJ2-3 TRBV30 14 - TGTGCCTGGAGTGAGCTGAGTAGCACAGATACGCAGTATTTT CAWSELSSTDTQYF
- TRBJ2-7 TRBV10-3 14 - TGTGCCATCAGCGAGGAGAGTTCTGTTTACGAGCAGTACTTC CAISEESSVYEQYF
- TRBJ1-2 TRBV5-1 14 - TGCGCCAGCAGAGGGACCCGAGATAACTATGGCTACACCTTC CASRGTRDNYGYTF
- TRBJ1-2 TRBV7-8 12 - TGTGCCAGCAGCTTACAGGCGCATGGCTACACCTTC CASSLQAHGYTF
- TRBJ1-1 TRBV6-5 14 TRBD1 TGTGCCAGCAGTCCTCCGGGACAGGCCCCTGAAGCTTTCTTT CASSPPGQAPEAFF
- TRBJ2-1 TRBV25-1 14 - TGTGCCAGCAGAGGTGAGTATCCTTACAATGAGCAGTTCTTC CASRGEYPYNEQFF
- TRBJ2-2 TRBV7-6 18 TRBD2 TGTGCCAGCAGCTTACAAGTAGCGGGAGGGCCAGGGGCCGGGGAGCTGTTTTTT CASSLQVAGGPGAGELFF
- TRBJ1-1 TRBV6-6 13 - TGTGCCAGCAGTTACCGCGGCGGCACTGAAGCTTTCTTT CASSYRGGTEAFF
few TRBJ2-4 TRBV28 14 - TGTGCCAGCGTTGGGGGAACGGCCAAAAACATTCAGTACTTC CASVGGTAKNIQYF
- TRBJ2-5 TRBV28 15 - TGTGCCAGCAGTTTTAGTCCTCTGGCCCAAGAGACCCAGTACTTC CASSFSPLAQETQYF
- TRBJ2-7 TRBV28 15 - TGTGCCAGCAGTTTATTGGGGGCAGGGGACTACGAGCAGTACTTC CASSLLGAGDYEQYF
few TRBJ2-5 TRBV29-1 16 TRBD2 TGCAGCGTTGAATTTGAGCTAGCGGGAGTAAGAGAGACCCAGTACTTC CSVEFELAGVRETQYF
- TRBJ2-3 TRBV5-1 13 TRBD2 TGCGCCACCTCTAGCGGGAGCTCGGATACGCAGTATTTT CATSSGSSDTQYF
once TRBJ1-1 TRBV30 10 - TGTGCCTGGAGAAGGATTAAGTCTTTCTTT CAWRRIKSFF
few TRBJ1-5 TRBV7-2 13 - TGTGCCAGCAGCTTACAGGGTAGTCAGCCCCAGCATTTT CASSLQGSQPQHF
- TRBJ2-1 TRBV6-5 16 TRBD2 TGTGCCAGCAGTTACGACCCAGCGGGACCCTATCATGAGCAGTTCTTC CASSYDPAGPYHEQFF
- TRBJ1-5 TRBV19 14 - TGTGCCAGTAGTATTCCGCAGGGACGCCAGCCCCAGCATTTT CASSIPQGRQPQHF
- TRBJ2-3 TRBV5-1 17 - TGCGCCAGCAGCTTGGCGAGTGGGGCGGACCTCCTAGATACGCAGTATTTT CASSLASGADLLDTQYF
- TRBJ2-7 TRBV30 13 TRBD2 TGTGCCTGCCACGGGAGGCCGTCCTACGAGCAGTACTTC CACHGRPSYEQYF
- TRBJ2-5 TRBV5-6 12 - TGTGCCAGCAGCTTCAGTCAAGAGACCCAGTACTTC CASSFSQETQYF